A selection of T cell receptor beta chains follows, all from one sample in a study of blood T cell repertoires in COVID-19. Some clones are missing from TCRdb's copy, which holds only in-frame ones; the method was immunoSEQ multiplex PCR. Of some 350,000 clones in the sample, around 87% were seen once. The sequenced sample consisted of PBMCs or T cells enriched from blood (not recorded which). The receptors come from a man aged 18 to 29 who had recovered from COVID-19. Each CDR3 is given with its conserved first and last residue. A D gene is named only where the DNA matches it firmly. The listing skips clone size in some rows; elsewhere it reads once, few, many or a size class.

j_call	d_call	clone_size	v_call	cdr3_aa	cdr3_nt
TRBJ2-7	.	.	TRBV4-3	CASSQDGRKRTYEQYF	TGCGCCAGCAGCCAAGATGGGCGGAAGCGGACCTACGAGCAGTACTTC
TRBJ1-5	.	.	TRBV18	CASSPELSNQPQHF	TGTGCCAGCTCACCGGAGCTTAGCAATCAGCCCCAGCATTTT
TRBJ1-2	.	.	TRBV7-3	CASSLNAGDGGYTF	TGTGCCAGCAGCTTAAATGCAGGGGATGGAGGCTACACCTTC
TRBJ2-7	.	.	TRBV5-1	CASRLSHGEAYEQYF	TGCGCCAGCAGACTCTCGCATGGGGAGGCCTACGAGCAGTACTTC
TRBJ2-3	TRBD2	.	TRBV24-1	CATSDLVVAGEKDTQYF	TGTGCCACCAGTGATTTGGTTGTAGCGGGAGAAAAAGATACGCAGTATTTT
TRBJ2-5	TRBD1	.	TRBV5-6	CASRKGQVQETQYF	TGTGCCAGCAGAAAGGGACAGGTGCAAGAGACCCAGTACTTC
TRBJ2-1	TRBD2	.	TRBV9	CASSNSGGTYNEQFF	TGTGCCAGCAGCAACAGCGGGGGGACCTACAATGAGCAGTTCTTC
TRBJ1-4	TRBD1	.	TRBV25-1	CASSATGQGGEKLFF	TGTGCCAGCAGTGCAACAGGGCAGGGGGGTGAAAAACTGTTTTTT
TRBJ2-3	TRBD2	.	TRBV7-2	CASSSVSGGIDTQYF	TGTGCCAGCAGCTCGGTGAGCGGGGGTATCGATACGCAGTATTTT
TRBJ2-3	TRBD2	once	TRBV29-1	CSVETTSGALLTDTQYF	TGCAGCGTTGAAACAACTAGCGGGGCCCTACTCACAGATACGCAGTATTTT
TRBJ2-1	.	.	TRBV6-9	CASSYSKGRVRNEQFF	TGTGCCAGCAGTTATTCGAAGGGCAGGGTGAGGAATGAGCAGTTCTTC
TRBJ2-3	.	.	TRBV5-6	CASSLGTFTDTQYF	TGTGCCAGCAGTTTAGGGACTTTCACAGATACGCAGTATTTT
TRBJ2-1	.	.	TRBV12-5	CASGRDSYNEQFF	TGTGCTAGTGGGCGGGACAGCTACAATGAGCAGTTCTTC
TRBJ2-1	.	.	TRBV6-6	CASSYGRENNEQFF	TGTGCCAGCAGTTACGGGAGAGAGAACAATGAGCAGTTCTTC
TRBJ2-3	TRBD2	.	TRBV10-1	CASRGTSGPCTDTQYF	TGCGCCAGCAGGGGGACTAGCGGGCCTTGCACAGATACGCAGTATTTT
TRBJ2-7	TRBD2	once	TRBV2	CASIRGRGLAGVWEQYF	TGTGCCAGCATACGGGGGCGCGGGCTAGCGGGAGTGTGGGAGCAGTACTTC
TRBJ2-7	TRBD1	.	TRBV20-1	CSASHAATGYDNEQYF	TGCAGTGCTAGTCATGCGGCGACAGGGTATGACAACGAGCAGTACTTC
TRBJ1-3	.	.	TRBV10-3	CAISESSQGSNTIYF	TGTGCCATCAGTGAGTCAAGCCAGGGATCCAACACCATATATTTT
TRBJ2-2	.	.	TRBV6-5	CASSFGELLDTGELFF	TGTGCCAGCAGTTTTGGCGAACTATTAGACACCGGGGAGCTGTTTTTT
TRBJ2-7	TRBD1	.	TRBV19	CASSLGSGGAYEQYF	TGTGCCAGTAGTCTTGGGTCAGGGGGTGCCTACGAGCAGTACTTC
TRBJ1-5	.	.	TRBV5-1	CASSLEETWLSGGNQPQHF	TGCGCCAGCAGCTTGGAAGAAACGTGGCTGTCAGGGGGCAATCAGCCCCAGCATTTT
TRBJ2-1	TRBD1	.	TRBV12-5	CASGFKGAGYNEQFF	TGTGCTAGTGGTTTTAAGGGGGCGGGCTACAATGAGCAGTTCTTC
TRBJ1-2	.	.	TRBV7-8	CASSLGQGNYGYTF	TGTGCCAGCAGCTTAGGTCAGGGGAACTATGGCTACACCTTC
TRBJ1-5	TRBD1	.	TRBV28	CASSSGTGYQPQHF	TGTGCCAGCAGCTCCGGGACAGGATATCAGCCCCAGCATTTT
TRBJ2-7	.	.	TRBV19	CASSIYTGPSYEQYF	TGTGCCAGTAGTATTTACACAGGGCCCTCCTACGAGCAGTACTTC
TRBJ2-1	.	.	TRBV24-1	CATSDFPRVGEQFF	TGTGCCACCAGTGATTTCCCCAGGGTTGGTGAGCAGTTCTTC
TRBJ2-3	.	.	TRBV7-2	CASQTQARNTQYF	TGTGCCAGCCAGACCCAGGCGCGCAATACGCAGTATTTT
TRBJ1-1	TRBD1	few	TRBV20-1	CSASGDRMNTEAFF	TGCAGTGCTAGTGGGGACAGAATGAACACTGAAGCTTTCTTT
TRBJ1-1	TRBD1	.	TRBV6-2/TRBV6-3	CASSYAGTGGGLEDTEAFF	TGTGCCAGCAGTTACGCGGGGACAGGGGGCGGTTTGGAGGACACTGAAGCTTTCTTT
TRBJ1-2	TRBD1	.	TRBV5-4	CASSSRTGDYGYTF	TGTGCCAGCAGCTCACGGACAGGGGACTATGGCTACACCTTC
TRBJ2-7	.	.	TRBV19	CASSIDLRGSCFYEQYF	TGTGCCAGTAGTATAGATCTGCGGGGTTCTTGTTTCTACGAGCAGTACTTC
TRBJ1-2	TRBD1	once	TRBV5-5	CASRNTGARGYTF	TGTGCCAGCAGAAATACAGGGGCAAGAGGCTACACCTTC
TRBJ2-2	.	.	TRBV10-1	CASTRGDSQSTPPLNTGELFF	TGCGCCAGCACCAGGGGGGACAGTCAAAGTACCCCACCTTTAAACACCGGGGAGCTGTTTTTT
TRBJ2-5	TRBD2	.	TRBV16	CASSPGLEETQYF	TGTGCCAGCAGCCCGGGACTAGAAGAGACCCAGTACTTC
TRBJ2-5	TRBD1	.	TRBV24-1	CATSDSRQGRNWEQETQYF	TGTGCCACCAGTGATTCCCGACAGGGTCGGAACTGGGAGCAAGAGACCCAGTACTTC
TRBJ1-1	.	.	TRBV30	CAWSTTGFRTREAFF	TGTGCCTGGAGTACGACAGGCTTCCGTACTCGAGAAGCTTTCTTT
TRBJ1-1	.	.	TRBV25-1	CAISPFMGAPEAFF	TGTGCCATCTCGCCTTTTATGGGGGCCCCTGAAGCTTTCTTT
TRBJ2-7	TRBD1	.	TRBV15	CATSREWDRDNEQYF	TGTGCCACCAGCAGAGAGTGGGACAGGGACAACGAGCAGTACTTC
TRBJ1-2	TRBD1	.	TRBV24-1	CATSDLDRGGYTF	TGTGCCACCAGTGATCTGGACAGGGGAGGCTACACCTTC
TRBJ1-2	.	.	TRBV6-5	CASSYSGGPNYGYTF	TGTGCCAGCAGTTACTCCGGCGGCCCTAACTATGGCTACACCTTC
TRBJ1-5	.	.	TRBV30	CAWRPGGAGNQPQHF	TGTGCCTGGAGGCCGGGGGGGGCCGGCAATCAGCCCCAGCATTTT
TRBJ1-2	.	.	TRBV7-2	CASSLEDSGYGYTF	TGTGCCAGCAGCCTAGAGGACAGCGGCTATGGCTACACCTTC
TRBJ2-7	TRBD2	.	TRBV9	CASSGPGLAAGEQYF	TGTGCCAGCAGCGGTCCGGGACTAGCGGCAGGAGAGCAGTACTTC
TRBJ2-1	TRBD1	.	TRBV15	CATSKDRGSTINEQFF	TGTGCCACCAGCAAGGACAGGGGGTCTACTATCAATGAGCAGTTCTTC
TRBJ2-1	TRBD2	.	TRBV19	CASSLGTSGSNEQFF	TGTGCCAGTAGTCTCGGGACTAGCGGGAGCAATGAGCAGTTCTTC
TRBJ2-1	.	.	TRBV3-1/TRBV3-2	CASSQEAGIIYNEQFF	TGTGCCAGCAGCCAAGAGGCGGGAATAATTTACAATGAGCAGTTCTTC
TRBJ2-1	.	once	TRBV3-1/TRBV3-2	CASSHPLIGEQFF	TGTGCCAGCAGCCACCCCCTAATCGGTGAGCAGTTCTTC
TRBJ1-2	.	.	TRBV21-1	CASRDRTARSYGYTF	TGTGCCAGCAGAGATCGGACAGCCAGGAGCTATGGCTACACCTTC